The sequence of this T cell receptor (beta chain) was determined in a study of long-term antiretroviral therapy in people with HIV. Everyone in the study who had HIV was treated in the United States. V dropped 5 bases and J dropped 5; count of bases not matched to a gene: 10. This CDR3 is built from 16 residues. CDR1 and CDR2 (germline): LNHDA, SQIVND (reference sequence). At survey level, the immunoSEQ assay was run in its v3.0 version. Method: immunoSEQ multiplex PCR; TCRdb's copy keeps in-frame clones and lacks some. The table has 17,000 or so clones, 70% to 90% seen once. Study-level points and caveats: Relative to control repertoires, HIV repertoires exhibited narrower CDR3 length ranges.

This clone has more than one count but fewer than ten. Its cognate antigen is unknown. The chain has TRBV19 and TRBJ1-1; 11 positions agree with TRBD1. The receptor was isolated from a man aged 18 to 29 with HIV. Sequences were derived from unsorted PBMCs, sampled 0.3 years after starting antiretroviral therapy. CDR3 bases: TGTGCCAGTAGTCCCCTCCCGGACAGGGGGCAAACTGAAGCTTTCTTT. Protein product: CASSPLPDRGQTEAFF. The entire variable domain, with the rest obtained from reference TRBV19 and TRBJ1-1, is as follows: DGGITQSPKYLFRKEGQNVTLSCEQNLNHDAMYWYRQDPGQGLRLIYYSQIVNDFQKGDIAEGYSVSREKKESFPLTVTSAQKNPTAFYLCASSPLPDRGQTEAFFGQGTRLTVV.